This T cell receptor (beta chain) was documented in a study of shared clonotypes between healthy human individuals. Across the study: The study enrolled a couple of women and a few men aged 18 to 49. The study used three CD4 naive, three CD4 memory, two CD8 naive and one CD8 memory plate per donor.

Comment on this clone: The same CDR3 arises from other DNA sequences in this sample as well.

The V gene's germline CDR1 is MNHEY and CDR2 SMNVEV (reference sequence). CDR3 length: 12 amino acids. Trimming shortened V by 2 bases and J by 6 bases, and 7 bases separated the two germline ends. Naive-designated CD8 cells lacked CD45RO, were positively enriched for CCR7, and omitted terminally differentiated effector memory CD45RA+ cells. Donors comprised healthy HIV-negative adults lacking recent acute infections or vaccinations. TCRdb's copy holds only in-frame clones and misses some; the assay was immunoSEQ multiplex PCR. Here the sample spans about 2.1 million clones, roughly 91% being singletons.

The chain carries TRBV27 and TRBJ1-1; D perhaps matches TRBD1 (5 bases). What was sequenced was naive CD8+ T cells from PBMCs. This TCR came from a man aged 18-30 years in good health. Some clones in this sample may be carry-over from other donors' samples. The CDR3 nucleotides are TGTGCCAGCAGTTTACGGGGGGCTGAAGCTTTCTTT. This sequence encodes CASSLRGAEAFF.